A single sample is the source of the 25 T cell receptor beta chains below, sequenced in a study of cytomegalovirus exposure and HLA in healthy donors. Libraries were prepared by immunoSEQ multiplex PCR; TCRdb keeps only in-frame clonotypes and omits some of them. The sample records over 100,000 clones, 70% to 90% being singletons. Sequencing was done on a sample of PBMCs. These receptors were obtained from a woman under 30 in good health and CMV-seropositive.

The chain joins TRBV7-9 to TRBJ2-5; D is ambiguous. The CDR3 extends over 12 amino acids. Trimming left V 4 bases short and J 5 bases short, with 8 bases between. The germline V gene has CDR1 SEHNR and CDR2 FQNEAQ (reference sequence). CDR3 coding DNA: TGTGCCAGCAGCTCCTCTTCGGAGACCCAGTACTTC. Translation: CASSSSSETQYF. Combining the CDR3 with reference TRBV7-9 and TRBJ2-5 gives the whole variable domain DTGVSQNPRHKITKRGQNVTFRCDPISEHNRLYWYRQTLGQGPEFLTYFQNEAQLEKSRLLSDRFSAERPKGSFSTLEIQRTEQGDSAMYLCASSSSSETQYFGPGTRLLVL.

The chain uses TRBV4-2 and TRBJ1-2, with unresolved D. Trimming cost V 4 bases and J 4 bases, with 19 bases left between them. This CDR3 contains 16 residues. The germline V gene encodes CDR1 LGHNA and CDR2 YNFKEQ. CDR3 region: CASSPPGTVRTYGYTF. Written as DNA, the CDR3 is TGTGCCAGCAGCCCCCCCGGTACAGTGCGAACCTATGGCTACACCTTC.

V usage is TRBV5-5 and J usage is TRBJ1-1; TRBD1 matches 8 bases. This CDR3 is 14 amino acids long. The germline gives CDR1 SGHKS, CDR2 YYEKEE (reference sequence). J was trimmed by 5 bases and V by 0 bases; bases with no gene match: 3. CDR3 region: CASSLAGGGTEAFF. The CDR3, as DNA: TGTGCCAGCAGCTTGGCAGGGGGCGGGACTGAAGCTTTCTTT.

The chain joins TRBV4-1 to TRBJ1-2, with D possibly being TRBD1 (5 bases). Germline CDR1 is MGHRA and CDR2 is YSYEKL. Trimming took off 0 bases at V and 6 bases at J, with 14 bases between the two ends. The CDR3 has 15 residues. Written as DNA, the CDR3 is TGCGCCAGCAGCCAAGAGGGGGGGAGGGGTGATGGCTACACCTTC. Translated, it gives CASSQEGGRGDGYTF.

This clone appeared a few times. The CDR3 is CARSFTRDREYTEAFF. The DNA of the CDR3 is TGTGCCAGAAGCTTTACTCGGGACAGGGAGTACACTGAAGCTTTCTTT. J is TRBJ1-1 and V is TRBV5-3; 9 nucleotides line up with TRBD1. TRBV5-3 is an ORF; its function is uncertain. Losses at the gene ends were 2 bases for V and 3 bases for J; bases not matched to a gene: 8. The CDR3 has 16 residues.

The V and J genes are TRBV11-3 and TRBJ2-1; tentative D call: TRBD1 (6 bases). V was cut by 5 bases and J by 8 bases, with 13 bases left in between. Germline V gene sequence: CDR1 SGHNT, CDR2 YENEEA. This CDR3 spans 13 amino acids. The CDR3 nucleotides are TGTGCCAGCAGCCTACAGGGTGGATATGAGCAGTTCTTC. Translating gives CASSLQGGYEQFF.

CDR3 protein: CASSWTGGGYTF. The DNA for the CDR3 is TGTGCCAGCAGCTGGACAGGGGGTGGCTACACCTTC. The gene calls are TRBV11-2 and TRBJ1-2; TRBD1 matches 10 bases. The V and J ends lost 4 bases and 7 bases, in that order; junction bases with no gene match: 0. CDR1 is SGHAT, CDR2 FQNNGV, per germline. The CDR3 runs to 12 residues.

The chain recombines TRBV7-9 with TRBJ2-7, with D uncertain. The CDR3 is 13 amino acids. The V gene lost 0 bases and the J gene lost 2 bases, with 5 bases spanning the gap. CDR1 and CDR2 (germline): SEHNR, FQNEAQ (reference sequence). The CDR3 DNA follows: TGTGCCAGCAGCTTAGCAGCTACCTACGAGCAGTACTTC. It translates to CASSLAATYEQYF.

The chain's CDR3 is CASSDGQGTYEQYF. DNA of the CDR3: TGTGCCAGCAGCGATGGACAGGGGACCTACGAGCAGTACTTC. V and J are TRBV28 and TRBJ2-7, with 9 nucleotides matching TRBD1. Per germline, CDR1 MDHEN and CDR2 SYDVKM. V was pared by 6 bases and J by 2 bases, with 5 bases of the junction left unmatched. The CDR3 runs 14 residues.

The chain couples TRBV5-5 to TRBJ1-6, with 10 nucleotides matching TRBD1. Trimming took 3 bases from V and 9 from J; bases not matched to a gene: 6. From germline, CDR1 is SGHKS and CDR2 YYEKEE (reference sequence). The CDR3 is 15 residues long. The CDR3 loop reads CASSWGGTGVSPLHF. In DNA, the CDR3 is TGTGCCAGCAGCTGGGGAGGGACAGGGGTTTCACCCCTCCACTTT.

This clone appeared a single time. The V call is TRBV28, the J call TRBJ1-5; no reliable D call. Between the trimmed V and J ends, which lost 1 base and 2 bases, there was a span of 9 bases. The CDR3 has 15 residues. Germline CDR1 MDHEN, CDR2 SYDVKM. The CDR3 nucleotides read TGTGCCAGCAGTTTATCCAGGTCCGGCAATCAGCCCCAGCATTTT. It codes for CASSLSRSGNQPQHF.

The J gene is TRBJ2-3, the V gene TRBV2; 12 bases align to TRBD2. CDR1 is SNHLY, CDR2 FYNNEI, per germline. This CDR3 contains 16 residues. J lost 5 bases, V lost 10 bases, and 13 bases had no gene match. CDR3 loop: CATKAILAGGGDTQYF. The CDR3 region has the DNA TGTGCCACCAAGGCCATTCTAGCGGGGGGGGGAGATACGCAGTATTTT.

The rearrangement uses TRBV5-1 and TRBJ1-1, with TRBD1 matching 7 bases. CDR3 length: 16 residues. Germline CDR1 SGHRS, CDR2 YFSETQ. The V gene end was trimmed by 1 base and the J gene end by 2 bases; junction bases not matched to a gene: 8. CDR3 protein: CASSLRTGGTNTEAFF. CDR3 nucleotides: TGCGCCAGCAGCTTGCGGACAGGAGGGACCAACACTGAAGCTTTCTTT. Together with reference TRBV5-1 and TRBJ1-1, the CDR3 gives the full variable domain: KAGVTQTPRYLIKTRGQQVTLSCSPISGHRSVSWYQQTPGQGLQFLFEYFSETQRNKGNFPGRFSGRQFSNSRSEMNVSTLELGDSALYLCASSLRTGGTNTEAFFGQGTRLTVV.

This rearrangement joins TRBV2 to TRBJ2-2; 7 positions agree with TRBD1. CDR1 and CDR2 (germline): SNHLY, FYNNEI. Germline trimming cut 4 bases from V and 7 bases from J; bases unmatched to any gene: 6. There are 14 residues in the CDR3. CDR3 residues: CASSVRGQGGELFF. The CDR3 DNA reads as TGTGCCAGCAGTGTGAGGGGGCAGGGCGGGGAGCTGTTTTTT.

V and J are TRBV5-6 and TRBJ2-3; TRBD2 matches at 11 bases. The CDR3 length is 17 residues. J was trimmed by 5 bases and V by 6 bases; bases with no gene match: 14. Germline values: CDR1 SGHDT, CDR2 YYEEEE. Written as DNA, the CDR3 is TGTGCCAGCACCCTTTCGCGGGCTAGCGGGAGGCAAGATACGCAGTATTTT. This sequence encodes CASTLSRASGRQDTQYF.

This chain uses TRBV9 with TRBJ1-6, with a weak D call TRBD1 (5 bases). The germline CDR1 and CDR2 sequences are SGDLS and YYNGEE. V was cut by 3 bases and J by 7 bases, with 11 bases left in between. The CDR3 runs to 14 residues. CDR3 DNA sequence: TGTGCCAGCAGCGAACAGGTTACCAATTCACCCCTCCACTTT. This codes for CASSEQVTNSPLHF.

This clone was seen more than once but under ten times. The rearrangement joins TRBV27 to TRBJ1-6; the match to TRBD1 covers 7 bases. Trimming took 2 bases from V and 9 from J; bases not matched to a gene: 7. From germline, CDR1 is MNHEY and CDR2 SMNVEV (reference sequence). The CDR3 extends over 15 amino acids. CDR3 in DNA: TGTGCCAGCAGTTTAGCCGGACAGGCAGGTTCACCCCTCCACTTT. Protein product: CASSLAGQAGSPLHF.

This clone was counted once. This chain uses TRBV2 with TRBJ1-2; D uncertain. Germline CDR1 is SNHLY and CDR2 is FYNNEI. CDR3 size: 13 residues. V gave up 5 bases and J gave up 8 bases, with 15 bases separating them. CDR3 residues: CASSKDWRNGYTF. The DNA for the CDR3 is TGTGCCAGCAGTAAGGACTGGCGGAACGGCTACACCTTC.

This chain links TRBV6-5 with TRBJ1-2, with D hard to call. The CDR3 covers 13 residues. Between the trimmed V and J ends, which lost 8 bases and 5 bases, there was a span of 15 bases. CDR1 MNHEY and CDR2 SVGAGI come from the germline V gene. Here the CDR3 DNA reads TGTGCCAGCCGTCAAGGCTCGGGGTATGGCTACACCTTC. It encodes CASRQGSGYGYTF.

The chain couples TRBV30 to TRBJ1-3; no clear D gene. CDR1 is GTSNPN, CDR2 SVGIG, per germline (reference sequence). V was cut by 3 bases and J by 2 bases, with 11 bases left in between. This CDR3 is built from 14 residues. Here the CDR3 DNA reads TGTGCCTGGAGGCAGGCGGGGACTGGAAACACCATATATTTT. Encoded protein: CAWRQAGTGNTIYF.

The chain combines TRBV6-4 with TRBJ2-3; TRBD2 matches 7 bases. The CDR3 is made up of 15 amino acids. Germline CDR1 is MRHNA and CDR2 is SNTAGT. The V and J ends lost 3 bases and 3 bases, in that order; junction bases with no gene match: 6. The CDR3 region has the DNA TGTGCCAGCAGTGAGGGCGGGAGTGGGACAGATACGCAGTATTTT. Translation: CASSEGGSGTDTQYF.

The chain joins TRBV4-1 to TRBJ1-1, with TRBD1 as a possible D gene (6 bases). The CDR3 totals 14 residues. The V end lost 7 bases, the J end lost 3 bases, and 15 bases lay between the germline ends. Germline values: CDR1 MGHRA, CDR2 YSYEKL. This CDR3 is CASTLSTGYTEAFF. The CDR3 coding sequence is TGCGCCAGCACCCTATCGACAGGTTACACTGAAGCTTTCTTT.

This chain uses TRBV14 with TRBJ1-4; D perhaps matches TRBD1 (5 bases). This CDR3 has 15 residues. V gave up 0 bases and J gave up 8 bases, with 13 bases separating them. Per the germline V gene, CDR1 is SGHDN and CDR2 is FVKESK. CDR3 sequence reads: CASSQEIREREKLFF. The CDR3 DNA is TGTGCCAGCAGCCAAGAGATCAGGGAACGGGAAAAACTGTTTTTT. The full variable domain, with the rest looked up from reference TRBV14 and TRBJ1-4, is EAGVTQFPSHSVIEKGQTVTLRCDPISGHDNLYWYRRVMGKEIKFLLHFVKESKQDESGMPNNRFLAERTGGTYSTLKVQPAELEDSGVYFCASSQEIREREKLFFGSGTQLSVL.

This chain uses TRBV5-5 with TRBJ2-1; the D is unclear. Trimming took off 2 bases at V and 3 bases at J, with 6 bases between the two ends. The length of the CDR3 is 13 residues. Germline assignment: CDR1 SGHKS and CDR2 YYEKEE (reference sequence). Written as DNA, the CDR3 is TGTGCCAGCAGCTTTAACAGCTACAATGAGCAGTTCTTC. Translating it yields CASSFNSYNEQFF.

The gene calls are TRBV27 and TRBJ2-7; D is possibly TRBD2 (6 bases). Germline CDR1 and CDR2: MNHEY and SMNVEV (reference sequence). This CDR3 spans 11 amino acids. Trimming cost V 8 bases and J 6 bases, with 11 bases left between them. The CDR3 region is CASQRGFEQYF. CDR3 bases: TGTGCCAGCCAACGGGGGTTCGAGCAGTACTTC.